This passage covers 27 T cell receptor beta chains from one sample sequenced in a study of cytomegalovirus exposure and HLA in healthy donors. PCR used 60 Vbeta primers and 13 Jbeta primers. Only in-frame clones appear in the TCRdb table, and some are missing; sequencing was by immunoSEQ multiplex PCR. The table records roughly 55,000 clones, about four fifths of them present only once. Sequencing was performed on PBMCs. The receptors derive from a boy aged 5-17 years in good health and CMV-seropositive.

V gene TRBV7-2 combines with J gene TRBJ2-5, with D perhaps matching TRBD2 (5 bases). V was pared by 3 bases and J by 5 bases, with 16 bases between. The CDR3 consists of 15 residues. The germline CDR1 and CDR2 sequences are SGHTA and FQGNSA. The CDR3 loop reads CASSFGKLEVETQYF. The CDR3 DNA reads TGTGCCAGCAGCTTCGGAAAACTAGAAGTGGAGACCCAGTACTTC.

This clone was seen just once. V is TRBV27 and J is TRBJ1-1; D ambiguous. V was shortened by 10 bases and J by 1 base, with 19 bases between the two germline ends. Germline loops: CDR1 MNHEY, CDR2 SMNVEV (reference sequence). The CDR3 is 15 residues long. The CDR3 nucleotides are TGTGCCACCACGTCCTTCCGGGTGGGGAACACTGAAGCTTTCTTT. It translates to CATTSFRVGNTEAFF.

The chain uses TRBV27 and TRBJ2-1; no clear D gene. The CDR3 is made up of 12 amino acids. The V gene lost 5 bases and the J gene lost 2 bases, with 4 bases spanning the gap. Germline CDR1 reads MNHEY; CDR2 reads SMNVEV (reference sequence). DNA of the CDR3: TGTGCCAGCAGTCCGGCCTACAATGAGCAGTTCTTC. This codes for CASSPAYNEQFF.

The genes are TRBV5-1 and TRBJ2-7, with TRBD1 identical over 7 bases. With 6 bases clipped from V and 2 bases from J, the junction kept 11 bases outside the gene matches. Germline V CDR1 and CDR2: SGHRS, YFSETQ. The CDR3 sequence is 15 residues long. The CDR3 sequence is CASNPSGGTAYEQYF. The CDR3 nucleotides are TGCGCCAGCAACCCTTCAGGGGGAACCGCCTACGAGCAGTACTTC.

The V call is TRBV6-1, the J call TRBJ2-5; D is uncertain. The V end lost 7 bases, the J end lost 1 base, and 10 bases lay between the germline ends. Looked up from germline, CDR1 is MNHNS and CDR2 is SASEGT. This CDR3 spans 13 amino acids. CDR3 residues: CASKTLFQETQYF. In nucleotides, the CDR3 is TGTGCCAGCAAAACTCTCTTCCAAGAGACCCAGTACTTC.

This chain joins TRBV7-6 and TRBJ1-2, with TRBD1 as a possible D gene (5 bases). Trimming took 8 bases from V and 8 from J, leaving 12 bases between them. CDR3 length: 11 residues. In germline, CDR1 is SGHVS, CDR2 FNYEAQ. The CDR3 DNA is TGTGCCAGCGGGTTTGGGGCCGGCTACACCTTC. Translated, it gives CASGFGAGYTF.

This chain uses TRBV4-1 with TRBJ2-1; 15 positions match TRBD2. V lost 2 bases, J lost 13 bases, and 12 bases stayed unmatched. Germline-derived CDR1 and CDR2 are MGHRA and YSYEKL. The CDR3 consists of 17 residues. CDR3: CASSQWTSGGAGQKQFF. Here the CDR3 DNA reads TGCGCCAGCAGCCAATGGACTAGCGGGGGGGCCGGTCAGAAACAGTTCTTC.

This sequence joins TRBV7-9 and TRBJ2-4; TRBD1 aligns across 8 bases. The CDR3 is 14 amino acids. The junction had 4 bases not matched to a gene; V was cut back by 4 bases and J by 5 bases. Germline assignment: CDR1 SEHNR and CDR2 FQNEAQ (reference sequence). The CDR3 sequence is CASSSGTGENIQYF. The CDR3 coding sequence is TGTGCCAGCAGCTCAGGGACAGGAGAAAACATTCAGTACTTC.

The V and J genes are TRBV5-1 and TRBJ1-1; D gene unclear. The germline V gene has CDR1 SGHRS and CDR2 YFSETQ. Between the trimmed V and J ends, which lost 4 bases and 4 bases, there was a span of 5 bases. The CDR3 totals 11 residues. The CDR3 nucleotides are TGCGCCAGCAGCCCCGGCACTGAAGCTTTCTTT. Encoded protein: CASSPGTEAFF.

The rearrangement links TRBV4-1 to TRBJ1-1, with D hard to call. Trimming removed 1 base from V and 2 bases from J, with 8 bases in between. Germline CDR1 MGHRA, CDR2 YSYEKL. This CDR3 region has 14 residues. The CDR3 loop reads CASSQVISNTEAFF. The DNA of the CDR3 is TGCGCCAGCAGCCAAGTGATCAGTAACACTGAAGCTTTCTTT.

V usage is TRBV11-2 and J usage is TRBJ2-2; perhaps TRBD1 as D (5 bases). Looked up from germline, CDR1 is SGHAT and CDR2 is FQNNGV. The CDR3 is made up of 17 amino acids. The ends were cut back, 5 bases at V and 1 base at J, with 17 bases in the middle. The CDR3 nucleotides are TGTGCCAGCAGCCGCCCCCTGAATCAGGGGAACACCGGGGAGCTGTTTTTT. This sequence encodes CASSRPLNQGNTGELFF.

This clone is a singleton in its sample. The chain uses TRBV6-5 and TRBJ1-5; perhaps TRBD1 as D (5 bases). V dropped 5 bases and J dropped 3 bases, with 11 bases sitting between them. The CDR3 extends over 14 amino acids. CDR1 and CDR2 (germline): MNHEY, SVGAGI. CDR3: CASSTGQINQPQHF. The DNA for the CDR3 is TGTGCCAGCAGTACCGGACAAATCAATCAGCCCCAGCATTTT.

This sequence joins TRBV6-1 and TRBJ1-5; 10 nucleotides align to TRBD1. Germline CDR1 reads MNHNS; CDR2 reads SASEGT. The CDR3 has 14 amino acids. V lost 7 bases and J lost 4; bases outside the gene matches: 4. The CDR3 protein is CASKEGQGNQPQHF. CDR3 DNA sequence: TGTGCCAGCAAAGAGGGACAGGGGAATCAGCCCCAGCATTTT.

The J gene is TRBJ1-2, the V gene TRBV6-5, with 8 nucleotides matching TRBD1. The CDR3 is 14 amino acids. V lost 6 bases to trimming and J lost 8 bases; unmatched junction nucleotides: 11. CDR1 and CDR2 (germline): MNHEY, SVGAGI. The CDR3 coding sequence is TGTGCCAGCAGCCATCAACAGGGGGAAGAAGGCTACACCTTC. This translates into CASSHQQGEEGYTF.

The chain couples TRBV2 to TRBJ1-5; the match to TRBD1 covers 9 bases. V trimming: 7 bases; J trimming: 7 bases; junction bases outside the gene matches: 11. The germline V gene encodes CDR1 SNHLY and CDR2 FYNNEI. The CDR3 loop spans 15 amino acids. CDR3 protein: CASMRGTGHDQPQHF. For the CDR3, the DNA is TGTGCCAGCATGAGGGGGACAGGGCACGACCAGCCCCAGCATTTT.

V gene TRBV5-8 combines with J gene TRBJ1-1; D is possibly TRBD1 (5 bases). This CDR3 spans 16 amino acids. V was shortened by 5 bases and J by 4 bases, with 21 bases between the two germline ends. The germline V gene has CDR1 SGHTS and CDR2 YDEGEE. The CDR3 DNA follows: TGTGCCAGCAGGGGGAGGGGCGTCCCCACGGGCACTGAAGCTTTCTTT. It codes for CASRGRGVPTGTEAFF.

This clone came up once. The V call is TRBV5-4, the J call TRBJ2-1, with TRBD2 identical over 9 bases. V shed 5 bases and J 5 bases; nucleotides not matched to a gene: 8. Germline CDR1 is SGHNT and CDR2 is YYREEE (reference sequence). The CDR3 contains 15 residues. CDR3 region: CASSFEIAGDNEQFF. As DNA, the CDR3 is TGTGCCAGCAGTTTCGAAATAGCGGGGGACAATGAGCAGTTCTTC.

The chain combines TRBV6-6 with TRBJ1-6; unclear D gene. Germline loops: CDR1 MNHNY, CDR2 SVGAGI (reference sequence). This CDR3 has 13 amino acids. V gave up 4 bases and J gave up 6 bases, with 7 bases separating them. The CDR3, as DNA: TGTGCCAGCAGTTCCAGTCCTAATTCACCCCTCCACTTT. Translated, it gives CASSSSPNSPLHF.

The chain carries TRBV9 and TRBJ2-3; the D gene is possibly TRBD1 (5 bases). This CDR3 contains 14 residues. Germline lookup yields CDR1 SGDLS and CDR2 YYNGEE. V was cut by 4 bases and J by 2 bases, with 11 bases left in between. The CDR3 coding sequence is TGTGCCAGCAGCTCACGACAGCTCACAGATACGCAGTATTTT. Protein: CASSSRQLTDTQYF.

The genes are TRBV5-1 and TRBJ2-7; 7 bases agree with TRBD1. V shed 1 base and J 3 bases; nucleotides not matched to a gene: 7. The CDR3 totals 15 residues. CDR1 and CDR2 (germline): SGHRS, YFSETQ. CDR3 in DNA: TGCGCCAGCAGCTTGTCCGGGACAGTGGGCTACGAGCAGTACTTC. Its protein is CASSLSGTVGYEQYF. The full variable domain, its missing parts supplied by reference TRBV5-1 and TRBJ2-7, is KAGVTQTPRYLIKTRGQQVTLSCSPISGHRSVSWYQQTPGQGLQFLFEYFSETQRNKGNFPGRFSGRQFSNSRSEMNVSTLELGDSALYLCASSLSGTVGYEQYFGPGTRLTVT.

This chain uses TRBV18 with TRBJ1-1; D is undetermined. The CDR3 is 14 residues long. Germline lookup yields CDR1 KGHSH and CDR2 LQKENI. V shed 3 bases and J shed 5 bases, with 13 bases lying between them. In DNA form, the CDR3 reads TGTGCCAGCTCACCCTGGCAGGAGGGAACTGAAGCTTTCTTT. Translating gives CASSPWQEGTEAFF.

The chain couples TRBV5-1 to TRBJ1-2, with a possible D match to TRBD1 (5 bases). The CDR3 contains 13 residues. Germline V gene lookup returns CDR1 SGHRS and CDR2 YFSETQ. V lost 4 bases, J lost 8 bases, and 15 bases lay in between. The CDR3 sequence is CASSTGHGEGYTF. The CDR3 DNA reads TGCGCCAGCAGCACCGGACATGGGGAAGGCTACACCTTC.

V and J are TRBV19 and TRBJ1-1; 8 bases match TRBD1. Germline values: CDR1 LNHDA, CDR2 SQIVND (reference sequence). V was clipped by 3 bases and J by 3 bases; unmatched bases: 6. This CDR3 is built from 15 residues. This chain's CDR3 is CASSILQGADTEAFF. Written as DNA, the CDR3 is TGTGCCAGTAGTATTCTGCAGGGGGCGGACACTGAAGCTTTCTTT.

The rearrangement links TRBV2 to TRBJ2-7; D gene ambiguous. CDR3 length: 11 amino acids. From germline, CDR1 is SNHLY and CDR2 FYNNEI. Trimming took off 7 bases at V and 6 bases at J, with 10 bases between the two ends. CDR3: CASKRDREQYF. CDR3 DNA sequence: TGTGCCAGCAAGAGAGATCGCGAGCAGTACTTC.

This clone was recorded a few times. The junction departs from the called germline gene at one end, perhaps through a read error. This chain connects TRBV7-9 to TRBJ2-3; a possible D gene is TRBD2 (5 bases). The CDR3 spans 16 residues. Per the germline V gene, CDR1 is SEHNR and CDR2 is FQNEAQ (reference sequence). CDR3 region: CSSSLVALGGPDTQYF. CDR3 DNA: TGTTCCAGCAGCTTAGTAGCCCTAGGCGGGCCAGATACGCAGTATTTT.

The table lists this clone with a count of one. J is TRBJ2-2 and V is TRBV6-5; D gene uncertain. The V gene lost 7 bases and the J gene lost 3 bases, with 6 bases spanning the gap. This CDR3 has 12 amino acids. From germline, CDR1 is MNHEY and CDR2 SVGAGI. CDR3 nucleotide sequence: TGTGCCAGCACAGCGTACACCGGGGAGCTGTTTTTT. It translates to CASTAYTGELFF.

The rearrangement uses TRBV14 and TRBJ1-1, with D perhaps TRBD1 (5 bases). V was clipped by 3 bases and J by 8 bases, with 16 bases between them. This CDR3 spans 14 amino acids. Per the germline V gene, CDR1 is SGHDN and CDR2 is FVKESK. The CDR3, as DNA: TGTGCCAGCAGCCATTTGACAGAGCCACGGGAAGCTTTCTTT. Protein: CASSHLTEPREAFF.